Each of the 6 T cell receptor beta chains below was sequenced from the same sample in a study of T cells in Graves' hyperthyroidism and ophthalmopathy. Template material for amplifying TCR beta CDR3 regions consisted of RNA transcripts. When the TCR CDR3 underwent first-round RT-PCR, the HTBI primer set was used. TCRdb passed the multiplex PCR reads through MiXCR, listing each CDR3 protein once. The sample has around 390,000 distinct CDR3 sequences, approximately 14% seen once; the top ten hold about 18%. The sequenced material came from blood. These receptors all stem from a woman younger than 45 with Graves' ophthalmopathy.

The table lists this clonotype with many counts. This chain uses TRBV13 with TRBJ2-1; no reliable D call. The CDR3 sequence is 16 residues long. CDR1 PRHDT and CDR2 FYEKMQ come from the germline V gene (reference sequence). Deletions cut 1 base from V and 3 bases from J, with 13 bases between. The CDR3 here is CASSLAFPAGYNEQFF. In DNA, the CDR3 is TGTGCCAGCAGCTTAGCGTTCCCGGCAGGCTACAATGAGCAGTTCTTC.

This clonotype was seen at least ten times. The chain employs TRBV5-1 and TRBJ1-1; D possibly corresponds to TRBD1 (5 bases). V was shortened by 1 base and J by 5 bases, with 18 bases between the two germline ends. Germline CDR1 reads SGHRS; CDR2 reads YFSETQ. CDR3 length: 16 residues. CDR3 protein: CASSLLGAQGGTEAFF. The CDR3, as DNA: TGCGCCAGCAGCTTGTTGGGTGCGCAGGGCGGTACTGAAGCTTTCTTT.

The rearrangement links TRBV29-1 to TRBJ2-7; a weak D match, TRBD2 (6 bases). This CDR3 region has 12 residues. Germline V gives CDR1 SQVTM, CDR2 ANQGSEA. The ends were cut back, 7 bases at V and 2 bases at J, with 12 bases in the middle. The CDR3 DNA is TGCAGCGCCGACGGGGGACCCTACGAGCAGTACTTC. This gives the protein CSADGGPYEQYF.

This clonotype was recorded at least ten times. This CDR3 is CASSLTTGGLNEQYF. As DNA, the CDR3 is TGTGCCAGCAGCCTGACGACAGGGGGCTTGAACGAGCAGTACTTC. The V call is TRBV27, the J call TRBJ2-7; 10 bases line up with TRBD1. The germline V gene has CDR1 MNHEY and CDR2 SMNVEV (reference sequence). CDR3 length: 15 amino acids. V lost 6 bases and J lost 5; bases outside the gene matches: 10.

The chain couples TRBV6-5 to TRBJ2-7; possibly TRBD1 for D (5 bases). The DNA end favors TRBJ2-1, so the J call may be wrong. The CDR3 spans 14 residues. CDR1 and CDR2 (germline): MNHEY, SVGAGI. CDR3: CASSYNRWAYEQFF. The CDR3, as DNA: TGTGCCAGCAGTTACAACAGGTGGGCCTACGAGCAGTTCTTC.

J is TRBJ1-5 and V is TRBV6-1; D gene unclear. Looked up from germline, CDR1 is MNHNS and CDR2 is SASEGT. CDR3 length: 13 amino acids. The V gene lost 1 base and the J gene lost 6 bases, with 7 bases spanning the gap. The CDR3 sequence: CASSEGEAQPQHF. The CDR3 DNA follows: TGTGCCAGCAGTGAAGGGGAGGCTCAGCCCCAGCATTTT.